Presented here are 5 T cell receptor beta chains from one specimen sequenced in a study of T-cell reconstitution after alpha-beta-depleted transplantation in children. Unique molecular identifiers were built into the TCRbeta library. TCRdb re-called the PCR reads through MiXCR, storing one row per CDR3 protein. The profile covers about 200,000 distinct CDR3 sequences, with about 6% appearing a single time and 4.5% taken by the ten largest. Here the sequenced sample was PBMCs, taken before TCRalphabeta/CD19-depleted stem cell transplant. The receptors come from a girl in the first two years of life with combined immunodeficiency, due to receive a stem cell transplant.

This clonotype appeared many times. V is TRBV12-3 or TRBV12-4 and J is TRBJ1-1, with 7 bases fitting TRBD1. The CDR3 is made up of 12 amino acids. V lost 5 bases and J lost 7; bases outside the gene matches: 4. The CDR3 spells CASSPQGVEAFF. In DNA, the CDR3 is TGTGCCAGCAGTCCTCAGGGGGTTGAAGCTTTCTTT.

At least ten counts were recorded for this clonotype. The gene calls are TRBV11-3 and TRBJ2-1, with D perhaps TRBD2 (6 bases). The CDR3 contains 12 residues. Between the trimmed V and J ends, which lost 4 bases and 10 bases, there was a span of 11 bases. The germline gives CDR1 SGHNT, CDR2 YENEEA. As DNA, the CDR3 is TGTGCCAGCAGCTACCGCGGAGGGGAGCAGTTCTTC. Translation gives CASSYRGGEQFF.

This clonotype has ten or more counts. The gene calls are TRBV5-1 and TRBJ1-3, with 7 bases fitting TRBD1. Germline V gives CDR1 SGHRS, CDR2 YFSETQ. The CDR3 loop spans 14 amino acids. V shed 1 base, J shed 3 bases, and the junction held 1 base outside the gene matches. The CDR3 bases are TGCGCCAGCAGCTTGACAGGGGATGGAAACACCATATATTTT. Translation gives CASSLTGDGNTIYF.

This clonotype was detected many times. The chain carries TRBV12-3 or TRBV12-4 and TRBJ2-7; weak D call: TRBD2 (6 bases). Between the trimmed V and J ends, which lost 8 bases and 6 bases, there was a span of 26 bases. CDR3 length: 16 residues. The DNA of the CDR3 is TGTGCCAGCTTGGTGCTGTCTGACGGGGGTCTCCGCGAGCAGTACTTC. This encodes CASLVLSDGGLREQYF.

This clonotype showed up many times. This chain joins TRBV4-1 and TRBJ1-1, with D possibly matching TRBD1 (5 bases). The CDR3 length is 14 residues. The V gene's germline CDR1 is MGHRA and CDR2 YSYEKL. The V gene lost 0 bases and the J gene lost 5 bases, with 10 bases spanning the gap. Written as DNA, the CDR3 is TGCGCCAGCAGCCAAGAAGAGGGGTGGACTGAAGCTTTCTTT. Protein: CASSQEEGWTEAFF.